What follows are 19 T cell receptor beta chains derived from one specimen sequenced in a study of T cell responses to AZD1222 COVID-19 vaccine. Sequencing used immunoSEQ multiplex PCR; TCRdb keeps in-frame clones, though not all of them. The table has fewer than 200,000 clones, approximately 94% seen once. The specimen was peripheral blood, collected 28 days after the second AZD1222 dose. Receptors originate from an adult who received the AZD1222 COVID-19 vaccine.

V gene TRBV6-5 combines with J gene TRBJ2-2; D is possibly TRBD1 (5 bases). Trimming removed 6 bases from V and 2 bases from J, with 10 bases in between. CDR1 is MNHEY and CDR2 is SVGAGI in the germline V gene. The CDR3 sequence is 14 residues long. CDR3: CASSSDRNTGELFF. In DNA, the CDR3 is TGTGCCAGCAGCAGTGACAGAAACACCGGGGAGCTGTTTTTT.

J is TRBJ2-1 and V is TRBV28; D is undetermined. This CDR3 spans 10 amino acids. Germline V gene sequence: CDR1 MDHEN, CDR2 SYDVKM. Trimming stripped 5 bases from V and 15 bases from J, with 11 bases between. CDR3 sequence (DNA): TGTGCCAGCAGTAATAATATGTGGTTCTTC. Protein sequence: CASSNNMWFF.

CDR3 sequence: CSASSTGRNQPQHF. The CDR3 bases are TGCAGTGCTAGTTCGACAGGCCGAAATCAGCCCCAGCATTTT. J is TRBJ1-5 and V is TRBV20-1; tentatively, D is TRBD1 (6 bases). Trimming shortened V by 3 bases and J by 4 bases, and 13 bases separated the two germline ends. CDR3 length: 14 amino acids. The germline gives CDR1 DFQATT, CDR2 SNEGSKA (reference sequence).

The rearrangement links TRBV6-6 to TRBJ2-2; TRBD1 matches 8 bases. The CDR3 runs 15 residues. The V and J ends lost 6 bases and 8 bases, in that order; junction bases with no gene match: 11. Germline CDR1 reads MNHNY; CDR2 reads SVGAGI (reference sequence). The CDR3 nucleotides read TGTGCCAGCAGCTACGTACAGGGGGGTAATGGGGAGCTGTTTTTT. This translates into CASSYVQGGNGELFF.

The rearrangement links TRBV27 to TRBJ2-2; either TRBD1 or TRBD2 may supply D (5 bases each). This CDR3 region has 14 residues. Germline V gene lookup returns CDR1 MNHEY and CDR2 SMNVEV (reference sequence). V lost 1 base to trimming and J lost 4 bases, with 7 bases between them. The CDR3 DNA reads TGTGCCAGCAGTTTATGGGGGTTCACCGGGGAGCTGTTTTTT. Protein product: CASSLWGFTGELFF.

This clone showed up just once. V is TRBV18 and J is TRBJ2-3; a possible D gene is TRBD2 (5 bases). The CDR3 covers 14 residues. Trimming cost V 2 bases and J 1 base, with 7 bases left between them. The germline gives CDR1 KGHSH, CDR2 LQKENI. The CDR3 sequence: CASSPDSGTDTQYF. In DNA form, the CDR3 reads TGTGCCAGCTCACCAGATAGCGGCACAGATACGCAGTATTTT. The variable domain in full, completed from reference TRBV18 and TRBJ2-3, reads NAGVMQNPRHLVRRRGQEARLRCSPMKGHSHVYWYRQLPEEGLKFMVYLQKENIIDESGMPKERFSAEFPKEGPSILRIQQVVRGDSAAYFCASSPDSGTDTQYFGPGTRLTVL.

This clone was counted once. This chain joins TRBV4-1 and TRBJ1-5; D is ambiguous. Trimming removed 1 base from V and 2 bases from J, with 12 bases in between. Germline CDR1 and CDR2: MGHRA and YSYEKL. The CDR3 is 16 residues long. The CDR3 spells CASSQVGPLGNQPQHF. CDR3 sequence (DNA): TGCGCCAGCAGCCAAGTTGGTCCTCTGGGCAATCAGCCCCAGCATTTT.

This rearrangement joins TRBV24-1 to TRBJ2-3; tentatively, D is TRBD1 (5 bases). The CDR3 is 12 amino acids. Trimming cost V 5 bases and J 11 bases, with 13 bases left between them. Germline V CDR1 and CDR2: KGHDR, SFDVKD. The CDR3 nucleotides are TGTGCCACCAGTGCCCAAAGTAGGGGGCAGTATTTT. Protein product: CATSAQSRGQYF.

The rearrangement links TRBV19 to TRBJ1-5; no clear D gene. Germline-derived CDR1 and CDR2 are LNHDA and SQIVND (reference sequence). The CDR3 has 16 residues. The ends were cut back, 0 bases at V and 6 bases at J, with 15 bases in the middle. As DNA, the CDR3 is TGTGCCAGTAGTATAGATCACGTAAGTGGTGCTCAGCCCCAGCATTTT. Translation gives CASSIDHVSGAQPQHF.

The chain links TRBV19 to TRBJ2-3, with 10 bases matching TRBD2. Germline CDR1 reads LNHDA; CDR2 reads SQIVND (reference sequence). This CDR3 has 14 residues. V was pared by 5 bases and J by 3 bases, with 2 bases of the junction left unmatched. The DNA for the CDR3 is TGTGCCAGTAGTTGGACTAGCGGAACAGATACGCAGTATTTT. The encoded protein is CASSWTSGTDTQYF.

This chain joins TRBV19 and TRBJ1-1; 10 nucleotides align to TRBD1. V lost 4 bases and J lost 5; bases outside the gene matches: 4. The CDR3 is 14 amino acids. Germline V gives CDR1 LNHDA, CDR2 SQIVND (reference sequence). The CDR3 loop reads CASSTSDRGTEAFF. As DNA, the CDR3 is TGTGCCAGTAGTACTTCGGACAGGGGGACTGAAGCTTTCTTT.

The CDR3 DNA reads as TGTGCCAGCAGCGTAGGTTCGTCGAGAACCTATGGCTACACCTTC. As protein: CASSVGSSRTYGYTF. The chain links TRBV9 to TRBJ1-2; unclear D gene. The CDR3 sequence is 15 residues long. CDR1 SGDLS and CDR2 YYNGEE come from the germline V gene. Trimming shortened V by 0 bases and J by 4 bases, and 13 bases separated the two germline ends.

This rearrangement joins TRBV9 to TRBJ1-6; weak D call: TRBD1 (6 bases). Looked up from germline, CDR1 is SGDLS and CDR2 is YYNGEE. This CDR3 has 16 residues. Trimming cost V 1 base and J 10 bases, with 18 bases left between them. In DNA, the CDR3 is TGTGCCAGCAGCGTATCGGGTGCCAGGGGTGGCTCACCCCTCCACTTT. This translates into CASSVSGARGGSPLHF.

The chain joins TRBV30 to TRBJ2-7; D might be TRBD1 or TRBD2, each matching 5 bases. CDR3 size: 9 residues. Germline CDR1 is GTSNPN and CDR2 is SVGIG (reference sequence). V was cut by 4 bases and J by 12 bases, with 10 bases left in between. In nucleotides, the CDR3 is TGTGCCTGGATGGGGGAAGGGTACTTC. Translation: CAWMGEGYF.

This chain's CDR3 is CASRRQQQGLINEQFF. The CDR3 DNA is TGCGCCAGCAGACGCCAACAACAGGGTCTTATCAATGAGCAGTTCTTC. This chain links TRBV10-2 with TRBJ2-1; TRBD1 is a possible D gene (6 bases). Looked up from germline, CDR1 is WSHSY and CDR2 is SAAADI. The CDR3 has 16 residues. Trimming removed 6 bases from V and 6 bases from J, with 21 bases in between.

The chain combines TRBV9 with TRBJ2-7; D not certain. Germline V gene sequence: CDR1 SGDLS, CDR2 YYNGEE. CDR3 length equals 16 residues. V dropped 0 bases and J dropped 0 bases, with 13 bases sitting between them. CDR3: CASSVDPGQGSYEQYF. CDR3 DNA: TGTGCCAGCAGCGTAGACCCTGGGCAAGGCTCCTACGAGCAGTACTTC.

The V and J genes are TRBV2 and TRBJ1-5; D might be TRBD1 (6 bases). CDR1 SNHLY and CDR2 FYNNEI come from the germline V gene. The CDR3 length is 12 residues. Trimming removed 5 bases from V and 15 bases from J, with 17 bases in between. The CDR3 is CASSISRGAGHF. CDR3 bases: TGTGCCAGCAGTATTTCGAGGGGGGCCGGGCATTTT. The whole variable domain, remainder taken from reference TRBV2 and TRBJ1-5, is EPEVTQTPSHQVTQMGQEVILRCVPISNHLYFYWYRQILGQKVEFLVSFYNNEISEKSEIFDDQFSVERPDGSNFTLKIRSTKLEDSAMYFCASSISRGAGHFGDGTRLSIL.

The chain employs TRBV28 and TRBJ2-2; D not certain. The germline V gene has CDR1 MDHEN and CDR2 SYDVKM. This CDR3 comprises 14 residues. Trimming stripped 7 bases from V and 0 bases from J, with 9 bases between. The CDR3 reads CASIRVPNTGELFF. The CDR3 nucleotides read TGTGCCAGCATCAGAGTGCCGAACACCGGGGAGCTGTTTTTT.

The chain links TRBV9 to TRBJ1-1, with D unresolved. This CDR3 contains 14 residues. Germline V gene data show CDR1 as SGDLS and CDR2 as YYNGEE. Trimming cost V 0 bases and J 6 bases, with 12 bases left between them. As DNA, the CDR3 is TGTGCCAGCAGCGTAGATTTGACCGCCGCTGAAGCTTTCTTT. Protein: CASSVDLTAAEAFF.